Described below is a single T cell receptor (beta chain) sequence and its context. Its target is unknown. The data are from a study of Tregs in tolerant kidney transplant recipients. Study information: The nonmyeloablative bone marrow transplants came from related graft donors, with transient mixed chimerism. General study findings and limits: Donor-specific Treg expansion exceeded global Treg expansion in tolerant patients, suggesting antigen drive.

The repertoire was sequenced with immunoSEQ multiplex PCR; TCRdb's copy has only in-frame clones and lacks some. Found here are roughly 69,000 clones, less than 90% of them singletons; the top ten hold approximately 0.39%. J was trimmed by 4 bases and V by 3 bases; bases with no gene match: 1. CDR1 and CDR2 (germline): LNHDA, SQIVND (reference sequence). The CDR3 runs to 13 residues. Unstimulated regulatory T cells (CD4+CD25+CD127-), CD4+CD25- non-regulatory cells, CD4 and CD8 cells were FACS-sorted from thawed PBMCs. The receptor's source is a human donor who received a combined kidney and bone marrow transplant. This sequence joins TRBV19 and TRBJ2-7; 9 bases line up with TRBD1. Specimen: CD4+ T cells from blood, collected before the transplant. The DNA for the CDR3 is TGTGCCAGTAGTATGACAGGGGGATACGAGCAGTACTTC. Translated, it gives CASSMTGGYEQYF.